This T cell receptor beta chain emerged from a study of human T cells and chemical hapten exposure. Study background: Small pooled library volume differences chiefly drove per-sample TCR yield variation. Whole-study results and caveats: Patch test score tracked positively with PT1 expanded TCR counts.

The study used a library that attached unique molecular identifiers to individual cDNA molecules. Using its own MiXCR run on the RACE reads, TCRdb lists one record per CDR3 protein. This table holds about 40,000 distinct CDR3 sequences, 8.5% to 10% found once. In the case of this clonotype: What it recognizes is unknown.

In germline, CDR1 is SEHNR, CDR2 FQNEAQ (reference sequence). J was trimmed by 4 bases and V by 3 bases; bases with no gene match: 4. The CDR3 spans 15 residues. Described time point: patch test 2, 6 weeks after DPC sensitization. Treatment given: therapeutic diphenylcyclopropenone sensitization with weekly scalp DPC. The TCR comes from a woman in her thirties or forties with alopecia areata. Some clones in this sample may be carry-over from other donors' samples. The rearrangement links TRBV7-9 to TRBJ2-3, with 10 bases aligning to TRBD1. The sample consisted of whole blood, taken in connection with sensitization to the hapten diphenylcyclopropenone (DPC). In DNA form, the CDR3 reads TGTGCCAGCAGCTTCGGGACAGGGGAAGCAGATACGCAGTATTTT. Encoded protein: CASSFGTGEADTQYF.